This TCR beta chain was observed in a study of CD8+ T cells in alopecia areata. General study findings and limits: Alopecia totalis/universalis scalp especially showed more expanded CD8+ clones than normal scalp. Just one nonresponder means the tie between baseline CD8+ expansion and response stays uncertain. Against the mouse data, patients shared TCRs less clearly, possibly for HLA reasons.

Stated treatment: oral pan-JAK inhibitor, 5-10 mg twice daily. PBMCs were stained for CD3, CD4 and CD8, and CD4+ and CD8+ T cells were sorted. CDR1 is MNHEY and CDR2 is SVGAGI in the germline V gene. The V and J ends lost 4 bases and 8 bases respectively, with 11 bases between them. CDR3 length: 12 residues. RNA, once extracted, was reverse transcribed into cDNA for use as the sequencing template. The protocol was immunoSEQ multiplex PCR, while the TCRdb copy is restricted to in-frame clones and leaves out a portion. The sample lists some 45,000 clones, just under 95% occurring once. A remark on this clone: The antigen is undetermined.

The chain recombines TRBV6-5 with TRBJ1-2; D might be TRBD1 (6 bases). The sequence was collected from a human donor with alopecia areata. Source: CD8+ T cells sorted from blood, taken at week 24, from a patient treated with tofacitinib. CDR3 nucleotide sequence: TGTGCCAGCAGTTTGACAGGATACGGCTACACCTTC. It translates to CASSLTGYGYTF.